This T cell receptor (beta chain) came from a study of T cells after yellow fever vaccination. Via MiXCR, TCRdb re-called the 5' RACE reads, giving one row per CDR3 protein. This sample has about 500,000 distinct CDR3 sequences, with roughly a sixth found just once. As concerns this clonotype: Its specificity is not known.

This CDR3 is built from 16 residues. Germline CDR1 is LGHNA and CDR2 is YNFKEQ. V lost 0 bases, J lost 2 bases, and 10 bases lay in between. Notes on the study in general: Abundant clonotypes from the bulk population could have been carried over as contaminants into FACS-sorted repertoires. Re-detected after boosting: most primary clones, 96% of CD4 and 80% to 90% of CD8. CD4 and CD8 compartments shared a small share of clonotypes, likely from convergent recombination.

The sequencing used PBMCs, collected around 5 days after the first yellow fever vaccination. The rearrangement joins TRBV4-2 to TRBJ2-2, with a possible D match to TRBD2 (6 bases). This clonotype was obtained from a man between 18 and 29 years old who received the YFV17D yellow fever vaccine. CDR3 nucleotides: TGTGCCAGCAGCCAAGACAGCGGGTTAAACACCGGGGAGCTGTTTTTT. Protein product: CASSQDSGLNTGELFF.